This TCR beta chain was sequenced in a study of T-cell reconstitution after alpha-beta-depleted transplantation in children. Unique molecular identifiers were incorporated during preparation of the TCRbeta library. A single record per CDR3 protein comes from TCRdb applying MiXCR to the PCR reads. The data contain 700,000 to 850,000 distinct CDR3 sequences, 15% to 20% of them singletons. Germline V lookup: CDR1 MGHRA, CDR2 YSYEKL. CDR3 length: 14 amino acids. With 1 base clipped from V and 3 bases from J, the junction kept 2 bases outside the gene matches. This rearrangement joins TRBV4-1 to TRBJ2-7; TRBD1 matches at 8 bases. The specimen was PBMCs, mostly from graft donor cells, collected 360 days after TCRalphabeta/CD19-depleted stem cell transplant. This clonotype originated in a male patient under 18 who had a stem cell transplant for acute lymphoblastic leukemia, so the T cells may come from the graft donor. CDR3 sequence (DNA): TGCGCCAGCAGCCAAGGGGGACAGGTCTACGAGCAGTACTTC. This encodes CASSQGGQVYEQYF.